This TCR beta chain stems from a study of patients and donors after allogeneic stem cell transplantation. TCRdb passed the RT-PCR reads through MiXCR, listing each CDR3 protein once. The sample includes about 960,000 distinct CDR3 sequences, roughly 18% of them seen just once. Germline loops: CDR1 SGHRS, CDR2 YFSETQ. CDR3 length: 15 residues. The V gene lost 0 bases and the J gene lost 9 bases, with 13 bases spanning the gap. The origin of this receptor is a human donor who was either an allogeneic HSCT recipient or a stem cell or donor lymphocyte infusion donor (not recorded which). It is not recorded whose cells these are; they may come from a transplant donor. The specimen sequenced was blood, either unsorted or a sorted T cell fraction (not recorded which). The J gene is TRBJ1-6, the V gene TRBV5-1; no definite D call. CDR3 nucleotide sequence: TGCGCCAGCAGCTTGGAGGGCAGTGCAGGTTCACCCCTCCACTTT. Amino acids: CASSLEGSAGSPLHF. Complete variable domain (other parts from reference TRBV5-1 and TRBJ1-6): KAGVTQTPRYLIKTRGQQVTLSCSPISGHRSVSWYQQTPGQGLQFLFEYFSETQRNKGNFPGRFSGRQFSNSRSEMNVSTLELGDSALYLCASSLEGSAGSPLHFGNGTRLTVT.